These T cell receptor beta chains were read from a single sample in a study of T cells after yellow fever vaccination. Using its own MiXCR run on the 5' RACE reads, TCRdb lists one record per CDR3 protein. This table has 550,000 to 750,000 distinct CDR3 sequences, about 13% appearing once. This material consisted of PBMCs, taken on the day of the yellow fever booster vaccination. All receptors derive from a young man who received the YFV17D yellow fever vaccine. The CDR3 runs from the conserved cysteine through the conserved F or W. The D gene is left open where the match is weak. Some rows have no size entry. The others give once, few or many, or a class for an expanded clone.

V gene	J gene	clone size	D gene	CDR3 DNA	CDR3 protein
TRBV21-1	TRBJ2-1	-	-	TGTGCCACCCTATTCAATGAGCAGTTCTTC	CATLFNEQFF
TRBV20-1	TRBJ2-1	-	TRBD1	TGCAGTGCTAGGGACAGGGTATACAATGAGCAGTTCTTC	CSARDRVYNEQFF
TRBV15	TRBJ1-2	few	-	TGTGCCACCAGCAGAGATAGGACAGTGGGCGGGGGCTACACCTTC	CATSRDRTVGGGYTF
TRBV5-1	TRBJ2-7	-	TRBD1	TGCGCCAGCAGCCCTATGGGACAGCGCTCCTACGAGCAGTACTTC	CASSPMGQRSYEQYF
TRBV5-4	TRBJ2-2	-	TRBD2	TGTGCCAGCAGCCCCGGGACTAGCGCGAACACCGGGGAGCTGTTTTTT	CASSPGTSANTGELFF
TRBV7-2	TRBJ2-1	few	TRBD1	TGTGCCAGCAGCACCGGACAGGGGCCCTACAATGAGCAGTTCTTC	CASSTGQGPYNEQFF
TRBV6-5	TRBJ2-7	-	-	TGTGCCAGCAGTTACGGGGCATACTCATCCTACGAGCAGTACTTC	CASSYGAYSSYEQYF
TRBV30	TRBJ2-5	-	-	TGTGCCTGGAGTGCCGGCGGAGAGACCCAGTACTTC	CAWSAGGETQYF
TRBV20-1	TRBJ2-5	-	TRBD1	TGCAGTGCTAGAGGCGCGACAGGGGTAAAAGAGACCCAGTACTTC	CSARGATGVKETQYF
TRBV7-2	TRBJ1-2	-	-	TGTGCCAGCAGCTTAGAAAGGGAGCGTGGCTACACCTTC	CASSLERERGYTF
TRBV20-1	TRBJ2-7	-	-	TGCAGTGCTAGCGCAGCCGGGCGCTCCTACGAGCAGTACTTC	CSASAAGRSYEQYF
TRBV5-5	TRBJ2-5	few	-	TGTGCCAGCAGCGGAAGGTGGGAGACCCAGTACTTC	CASSGRWETQYF
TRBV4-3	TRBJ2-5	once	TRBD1	TGCGCCAGCAGCCAAGATCCATTTGGGACAGCCATCCAAGAGACCCAGTACTTC	CASSQDPFGTAIQETQYF
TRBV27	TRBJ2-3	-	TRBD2	TGTGCCAGCAGTTTATTTGGTAGCGGGAGCGACCGCACAGATACGCAGTATTTT	CASSLFGSGSDRTDTQYF
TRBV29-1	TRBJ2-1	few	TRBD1	TGCAGCGGGGGGGATACAGGGGGCGAGCAGTTCTTC	CSGGDTGGEQFF
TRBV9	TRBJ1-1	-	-	TGTGCCAGCACGAACGTGAACACTGAAGCTTTCTTT	CASTNVNTEAFF
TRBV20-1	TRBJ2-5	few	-	TGCAGTTATCCGGGCGTTGTGGAGACCCAGTACTTC	CSYPGVVETQYF
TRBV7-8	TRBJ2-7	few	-	TGTGCCAGCAGCCCAGGCGCGGCTGGGAGCTCCTACGAGCAGTACTTC	CASSPGAAGSSYEQYF
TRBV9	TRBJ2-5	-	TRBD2	TGTGCCAGCAGCTCCAGTCTAGCGGGAGGAGAGACCCAGTACTTC	CASSSSLAGGETQYF
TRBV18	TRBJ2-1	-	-	TGTGCCAGCTCACCACCGTCGATCAACAATGAGCAGTTCTTC	CASSPPSINNEQFF
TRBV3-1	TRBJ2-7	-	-	TGTGCCAGCAGCCAAGACAGGGCCGAGCAGTACTTC	CASSQDRAEQYF
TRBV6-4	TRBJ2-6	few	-	TGTGCCAGCAGCGACTATGGACACTACTCGCCCTCAGGGGCCAACGTCCTGACTTTC	CASSDYGHYSPSGANVLTF
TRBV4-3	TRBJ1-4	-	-	TGCGCCAGCAGAAAGGGAGGGCCAAATGAAAAACTGTTTTTT	CASRKGGPNEKLFF
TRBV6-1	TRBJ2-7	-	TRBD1	TGTGCCAGCGGCGACACGAGGGACAGGGGGCACCCCTACGAGCAGTACTTC	CASGDTRDRGHPYEQYF
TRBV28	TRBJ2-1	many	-	TGTGCCAGCAGTTTTAGTCTGGGTCTAAATGAGCAGTTCTTC	CASSFSLGLNEQFF
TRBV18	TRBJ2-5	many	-	TGTGCCAGCTCACCGCCGGTCGTAGAGACCCAGTACTTC	CASSPPVVETQYF
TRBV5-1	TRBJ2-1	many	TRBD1	TGCGCCAGCAGCTTGGGACAGGGGCGATTCACCTACAATGAGCAGTTCTTC	CASSLGQGRFTYNEQFF
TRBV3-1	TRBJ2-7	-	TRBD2	TGTGCCAGCAGCCTTAGCGGGCCAACCTACGAGCAGTACTTC	CASSLSGPTYEQYF
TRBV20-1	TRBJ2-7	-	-	TGCAGTGCAGGGAGAGGGAGTTCCTACGAGCAGTACTTC	CSAGRGSSYEQYF
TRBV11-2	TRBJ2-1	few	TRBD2	TGTGCCAGCAGCGGCTTAGCGGGAGATTTCTACAATGAGCAGTTCTTC	CASSGLAGDFYNEQFF
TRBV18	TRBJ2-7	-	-	TGTGCCAGCTCACTACTTCCCAGCGGCGAGAGCTCCTACGAGCAGTACTTC	CASSLLPSGESSYEQYF
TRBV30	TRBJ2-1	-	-	TGTGCCTGGAGTCCCGGGACCGCAACCTACAATGAGCAGTTCTTC	CAWSPGTATYNEQFF
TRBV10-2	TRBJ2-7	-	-	TGCGCCAGCAGTGATCTGCAGGGAGGCCCATCCTACGAGCAGTACTTC	CASSDLQGGPSYEQYF
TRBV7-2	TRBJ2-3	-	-	TGTGCCAGCAGCTTAGCCCAAGGTGACTTCCGCACAGATACGCAGTATTTT	CASSLAQGDFRTDTQYF
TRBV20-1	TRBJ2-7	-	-	TGCAGTGCTAGGTCAGGGGCTTCTGGCGAGCAGTACTTC	CSARSGASGEQYF
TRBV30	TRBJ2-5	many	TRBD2	TGTGCCTCCCACGGACTAGCGGGAGGAGAGACCCAGTACTTC	CASHGLAGGETQYF
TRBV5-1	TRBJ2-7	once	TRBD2	TGCGCCAGCAGCTTGGGTGGGACTAGCGGGAGAACTTACGAGCAGTACTTC	CASSLGGTSGRTYEQYF
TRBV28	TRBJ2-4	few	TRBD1	TGTGCCAGCACCTCGCCCCCCGGGACAGGCGATGGAAACATTCAGTACTTC	CASTSPPGTGDGNIQYF
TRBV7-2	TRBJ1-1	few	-	TGTGCCAGCAGCTCCCCCACTCTGGCTTTCTTT	CASSSPTLAFF
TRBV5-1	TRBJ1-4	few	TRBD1	TGCGCCAGCAGCCGACAGGGGGCGGATGAAAAACTGTTTTTT	CASSRQGADEKLFF
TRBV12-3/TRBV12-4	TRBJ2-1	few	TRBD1	TGTGCCAGCAGTTCCTCGGACAGGGAAAATGAGCAGTTCTTC	CASSSSDRENEQFF
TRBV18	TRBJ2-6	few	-	TGTGCCAGCTCACCGGAAAGGGCTGGGGCCAACGTCCTGACTTTC	CASSPERAGANVLTF
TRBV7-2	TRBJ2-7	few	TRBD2	TGTGCCAGCAGCTTAGGACTAGCGGTCTCCTACGAGCAGTACTTC	CASSLGLAVSYEQYF
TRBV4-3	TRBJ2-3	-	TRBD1	TGCGCCAGCAGCCATACCGGGACAGGGGGTGCCACAGATACGCAGTATTTT	CASSHTGTGGATDTQYF